This entry lists 2 T cell receptor beta chains sequenced from one sample in a study of cytomegalovirus exposure and HLA in healthy donors. PCR employed 60 Vbeta and 13 Jbeta primers. Here immunoSEQ multiplex PCR was the method, and the copy in TCRdb shows in-frame clones only, minus some. The sample shows about 210,000 clones, roughly 77% of them seen only once. The sequenced sample was PBMCs. These receptors originate from a male donor in good health and CMV-seropositive.

J is TRBJ1-1 and V is TRBV7-3; D is unclear. The CDR3 length is 17 residues. Germline V gene sequence: CDR1 SGHTA, CDR2 FQGTGA. V lost 0 bases and J lost 1, with 15 bases in between. CDR3 region: CASSLTSGREPNTEAFF. The CDR3 DNA follows: TGTGCCAGCAGCTTAACGTCAGGCCGGGAACCGAACACTGAAGCTTTCTTT. The entire variable domain, with the rest obtained from reference TRBV7-3 and TRBJ1-1, is as follows: GAGVSQTPSNKVTEKGKYVELRCDPISGHTALYWYRQSLGQGPEFLIYFQGTGAADDSGLPNDRFFAVRPEGSVSTLKIQRTERGDSAVYLCASSLTSGREPNTEAFFGQGTRLTVV.

The rearrangement joins TRBV19 to TRBJ2-3, with TRBD1 identical over 7 bases. The CDR3 contains 17 residues. Trimming took 7 bases from V and 6 from J; bases not matched to a gene: 19. Looked up from germline, CDR1 is LNHDA and CDR2 is SQIVND (reference sequence). The CDR3, as DNA: TGTGCCAGTACCAAATATAAACAGGGGTCCCCCCACGATACGCAGTATTTT. It codes for CASTKYKQGSPHDTQYF. Variable domain in full (rest from reference TRBV19 and TRBJ2-3): DGGITQSPKYLFRKEGQNVTLSCEQNLNHDAMYWYRQDPGQGLRLIYYSQIVNDFQKGDIAEGYSVSREKKESFPLTVTSAQKNPTAFYLCASTKYKQGSPHDTQYFGPGTRLTVL.